This T cell receptor (beta chain) originates from a study of T cells in Graves' hyperthyroidism and ophthalmopathy. Overall study: At the time of initial diagnosis and before any treatment, peripheral blood was collected. General observations from the study: Most thyroid clonotypes expanded above 0.001 appeared in blood too. A median about 6.2 months before onset, the model predicted ophthalmopathy.

RNA transcripts provided the source from which TCR beta CDR3 regions were amplified. The TCR CDR3 was amplified in a first-round RT-PCR using the HTBI primer set. MiXCR, run by TCRdb on the multiplex PCR reads, gives a single entry per CDR3 protein. The repertoire holds about 350,000 distinct CDR3 sequences, with approximately 15% as singletons. Losses at the gene ends were 4 bases for V and 6 bases for J; bases not matched to a gene: 13. The CDR3 contains 15 residues. The germline gives CDR1 SGHRS, CDR2 YFSETQ. This clonotype was observed at least ten times. Its antigen remains unidentified. Cells are PBMCs isolated from more than 8.5 ml of fresh blood.

This receptor was taken from a woman younger than 45 with Graves' hyperthyroidism. The chain links TRBV5-1 to TRBJ2-7; 7 bases are a match to TRBD2. The sequenced material came from blood. The CDR3 nucleotides read TGCGCCAGCAGCCCCCGGGGGGAGGGCCTTATCGAGCAGTACTTC. This gives the protein CASSPRGEGLIEQYF.